The rows below give T cell receptor beta chains drawn from one sample of a study of technical replicates of blood from a handful of donors. Sequencing used immunoSEQ multiplex PCR; TCRdb keeps in-frame clones, though not all of them. This sample has more than 75,000 clones, with approximately 90% found just once. The sequenced sample consisted of T cells isolated from PBMCs. Every receptor here comes from a human donor in good health. Both conserved end residues are part of each CDR3. A D gene is named only where the DNA matches it firmly. Where a row states a size, it is once, few, many or the class of an expanded clone; other rows omit it.

d_gene	v_gene	j_gene	abundance	CDR3nt	CDR3aa
TRBD1	TRBV6-1	TRBJ1-4	.	TGTGCCAGCAGGGACAGGGCTTACCCTGAAAAACTGTTTTTT	CASRDRAYPEKLFF
.	TRBV18	TRBJ2-7	.	TGTGCCAGCTCACCAGGGGCAAGCTCCTACGAGCAGTACTTC	CASSPGASSYEQYF
TRBD1	TRBV2	TRBJ1-1	.	TGTGCCAGCAGCTATGGGACAGCGTCCCAAGCTTTCTTT	CASSYGTASQAFF
TRBD1	TRBV2	TRBJ1-5	.	TGTGCCAGCAGCATGACAGGGTCCGACCAGCCCCAGCATTTT	CASSMTGSDQPQHF
.	TRBV12-2	TRBJ1-2	.	TGTGCAAGTCGCTTAGGGTGGGGGCAAGGCTACACCTTC	CASRLGWGQGYTF
.	TRBV27	TRBJ1-1	few	TGTGCCAGCAGTTTATTGGGGGGCACTGAAGCTTTCTTT	CASSLLGGTEAFF
.	TRBV7-9	TRBJ1-2	.	TGTGCCAGCAGCATAAGGCCCCGGGGGGATGGCTACACCTTC	CASSIRPRGDGYTF
.	TRBV5-1	TRBJ2-7	.	TGCGCCAGCAGCTTGGAACAGGGAAGCTCCTACGAGCAGTACTTC	CASSLEQGSSYEQYF
TRBD2	TRBV4-2	TRBJ2-2	.	TGTGCCAGCAGCCATCCGGGACTAGCGGGGCAAACTTACGACTCCACCGGGGAGCTGTTTTTT	CASSHPGLAGQTYDSTGELFF
.	TRBV7-9	TRBJ2-7	.	TGTGCCAGCAGCGCCAGGGGAAGGACCTACGAGCAGTACTTC	CASSARGRTYEQYF
.	TRBV29-1	TRBJ1-2	.	TGCAGCGCCGGGATGCAGTCTTATGGCTACACCTTC	CSAGMQSYGYTF
.	TRBV11-2	TRBJ2-7	.	TGTGCCAGCAGCCCTAGCGCAGGGCCTATTCCCTACGAGCAGTACTTC	CASSPSAGPIPYEQYF
.	TRBV28	TRBJ2-7	.	TGTGCCAGCAGTAGCTCCGGGGAGGGGGCCTACGAGCAGTACTTC	CASSSSGEGAYEQYF
TRBD1	TRBV2	TRBJ1-2	.	TGTGCCACCAGCGGGACAGGGGCTGTCTTTGGCTACACCTTC	CATSGTGAVFGYTF
TRBD1	TRBV9	TRBJ1-6	.	TGTGCCAGCAGTGGGGGACAGAGCTCCTATAATTCACCCCTCCACTTT	CASSGGQSSYNSPLHF
.	TRBV9	TRBJ2-3	few	TGTGCCAGCAGCGGAGCGGGCGCTCTCGCAGATACGCAGTATTTT	CASSGAGALADTQYF
.	TRBV6-1	TRBJ2-5	.	TGTGCCAGCAGTGACTATCAAGAGACCCAGTACTTC	CASSDYQETQYF
TRBD2	TRBV27	TRBJ2-3	.	TGTGCCAGCAGTTTAGTGCTAGCGGAAGATACGCAGTATTTT	CASSLVLAEDTQYF
.	TRBV7-3	TRBJ2-5	.	TGTGCCAGCAGTTCCGAGGCGGGGGCAAAAGAGACCCAGTACTTC	CASSSEAGAKETQYF
TRBD2	TRBV5-1	TRBJ2-1	once	TGCGCCAGCAGCTCAACCCTCTTAGCGGGGGCAGGGAATGAGCAGTTCTTC	CASSSTLLAGAGNEQFF
TRBD2	TRBV28	TRBJ2-3	once	TGTGCCAGCAGTCAAGCGGGAGTGGGCGCAGATACGCAGTATTTT	CASSQAGVGADTQYF
.	TRBV6-1	TRBJ2-3	once	TGTGCCAGCAGGGGCTCGTCAGATACGCAGTATTTT	CASRGSSDTQYF
.	TRBV9	TRBJ2-2	.	TGTGCCAGCGACGAAGGGGTCACCGGGGAGCTGTTTTTT	CASDEGVTGELFF
TRBD1	TRBV29-1	TRBJ1-5	.	TGCAGCGCCAAACAGGGGGCCAATCAGCCCCAGCATTTT	CSAKQGANQPQHF
.	TRBV7-8	TRBJ2-7	.	TGTGCCAGCAGCTTATCCAAAATCTACGAGCAGTACTTC	CASSLSKIYEQYF
.	TRBV19	TRBJ2-3	.	TGTGCCAGTAGTGGGCCAGATACGCAGTATTTT	CASSGPDTQYF
TRBD2	TRBV9	TRBJ2-7	.	TGTGCCAGCAGCGTTGAGAGCGGGAGAGGGTCCTACGAGCAGTACTTC	CASSVESGRGSYEQYF
TRBD2	TRBV14	TRBJ2-2	.	TGTGCCAGCAGCCAGATAGCGGGGGCGAACACCGGGGAGCTGTTTTTT	CASSQIAGANTGELFF